Listed here are 9 T cell receptor beta chains from one sample, sequenced in a study of T cell responses to AZD1222 COVID-19 vaccine. Repertoires were generated with immunoSEQ multiplex PCR, while TCRdb's copy carries only in-frame clones and drops some. The sample includes approximately 150,000 clones, 70% to 90% of them seen just once. The sequences come from peripheral blood, collected 28 days after the second dose of the MenACWY control vaccine. Receptor source: an adult who received the MenACWY meningococcal vaccine as a control.

The chain joins TRBV24-1 to TRBJ1-1, with D possibly TRBD1 on 5 matching bases. Trimming took off 12 bases at V and 0 bases at J, with 16 bases between the two ends. Germline loops: CDR1 KGHDR, CDR2 SFDVKD. The CDR3 length is 14 residues. The CDR3 bases are TGTGCCGAGTTCCCGGCAGGGCTGAACACTGAAGCTTTCTTT. Translated, it gives CAEFPAGLNTEAFF.

The chain joins TRBV7-9 to TRBJ1-5, with D hard to call. V lost 1 base, J lost 3 bases, and 13 bases lay in between. The germline CDR1 and CDR2 sequences are SEHNR and FQNEAQ (reference sequence). The CDR3 has 16 residues. The CDR3 DNA reads as TGTGCCAGCAGCTTAGAGATCCCCCCTGACAATCAGCCCCAGCATTTT. This sequence encodes CASSLEIPPDNQPQHF.

The CDR3 DNA follows: TGTGCCAGTAGTACTAGACCGGGACAGGGGGGGAGGACTAGCACAGATACGCAGTATTTT. This translates into CASSTRPGQGGRTSTDTQYF. The chain has TRBV19 and TRBJ2-3; 11 bases map to TRBD1. The CDR3 extends over 20 amino acids. Trimming at V came to 4 bases and at J to 0 bases, leaving 15 bases not matched to a gene. Germline values: CDR1 LNHDA, CDR2 SQIVND (reference sequence).

CDR3 nucleotides: TGTGCCAGCAGCTTAGTTCGGACTACCGACCGGGAGACCCAGTACTTC. Translated, it gives CASSLVRTTDRETQYF. The gene calls are TRBV7-9 and TRBJ2-5; D possibly corresponds to TRBD2 (6 bases). Germline CDR1 is SEHNR and CDR2 is FQNEAQ (reference sequence). This CDR3 is built from 16 residues. Trimming took 1 base from V and 5 from J, leaving 17 bases between them. Full variable domain (remainder filled in from reference TRBV7-9 and TRBJ2-5): DTGVSQNPRHKITKRGQNVTFRCDPISEHNRLYWYRQTLGQGPEFLTYFQNEAQLEKSRLLSDRFSAERPKGSFSTLEIQRTEQGDSAMYLCASSLVRTTDRETQYFGPGTRLLVL.

The chain is built from TRBV18 and TRBJ1-2; D is ambiguous. The V gene's germline CDR1 is KGHSH and CDR2 LQKENI. The CDR3 contains 12 residues. V lost 5 bases and J 3 bases, leaving 7 bases between the germline ends. CDR3 sequence (DNA): TGTGCCAGCTCAGGTACGGACTATGGCTACACCTTC. Its translation: CASSGTDYGYTF.

The rearrangement uses TRBV11-3 and TRBJ2-5; TRBD1 matches 8 bases. This CDR3 is 15 amino acids long. Germline trimming cut 5 bases from V and 0 bases from J; bases unmatched to any gene: 5. Germline CDR1 is SGHNT and CDR2 is YENEEA. CDR3 nucleotide sequence: TGTGCCAGCAGCACGGACAGGGTTTACCAAGAGACCCAGTACTTC. Amino acids: CASSTDRVYQETQYF.

The chain carries TRBV5-4 and TRBJ1-2; D remains ambiguous. Germline V gene sequence: CDR1 SGHNT, CDR2 YYREEE (reference sequence). V gave up 1 base and J gave up 8 bases, with 12 bases separating them. CDR3 size: 13 residues. This chain's CDR3 is CASSLRSAQGYTF. As DNA, the CDR3 is TGTGCCAGCAGCTTGCGTTCTGCGCAGGGCTACACCTTC.

This chain links TRBV5-6 with TRBJ1-3, with D unresolved. The CDR3 has 14 residues. V gave up 2 bases and J gave up 2 bases, with 8 bases separating them. The germline V gene encodes CDR1 SGHDT and CDR2 YYEEEE. The CDR3 bases are TGTGCCAGCAGCTTTCTAGGACCTGGAAACACCATATATTTT. Translated: CASSFLGPGNTIYF.

The V and J genes are TRBV3-1 (or the pseudogene TRBV3-2) and TRBJ1-1, with TRBD1 matching over 7 bases. This CDR3 comprises 14 residues. The V gene's germline CDR1 is LGHDT and CDR2 YNNKEL (reference sequence). V shed 0 bases, J shed 10 bases, and the junction held 8 bases outside the gene matches. CDR3 sequence reads: CASSQDGRSGGAFF. The CDR3 nucleotides read TGTGCCAGCAGCCAAGATGGTCGGTCAGGGGGAGCTTTCTTT.